Below are 21 T cell receptor beta chains sequenced from a single sample in a study of blood T cell repertoires in COVID-19 (dated by TCRdb to about 2020). The library was made by the immunoSEQ multiplex PCR assay. Imported from immuneACCESS, the table was reduced by TCRdb to in-frame sequences with V and J called. These copies leave out some clones; in studies compared against another copy, an unresolved V gene accounts for under half, and the cause of the remainder is not known. The sample yields around 450,000 clones; about 85% were counted once. Of the sample, under 0.85% is held by the ten largest clones. The sample comprised PBMCs or T cells enriched from blood (not recorded which). The receptors derive from a woman younger than 35 who had recovered from COVID-19.

V usage is TRBV27 and J usage is TRBJ2-3; no firm D call. V was clipped by 3 bases and J by 0 bases, with 7 bases between them. CDR3 length: 14 amino acids. The germline V gene encodes CDR1 MNHEY and CDR2 SMNVEV (reference sequence). The CDR3 sequence is CASSFGRSTDTQYF. CDR3 sequence (DNA): TGTGCCAGCAGTTTTGGCAGAAGCACAGATACGCAGTATTTT.

The rearrangement links TRBV28 to TRBJ1-5, with unresolved D. This CDR3 spans 13 amino acids. CDR1 is MDHEN and CDR2 is SYDVKM in the germline V gene. V lost 6 bases and J 2 bases, leaving 8 bases between the germline ends. CDR3 bases: TGTGCCAGCAGGATAGATGGCAATCAGCCCCAGCATTTT. Translation: CASRIDGNQPQHF. Full variable domain (missing parts from reference TRBV28 and TRBJ1-5): DVKVTQSSRYLVKRTGEKVFLECVQDMDHENMFWYRQDPGLGLRLIYFSYDVKMKEKGDIPEGYSVSREKKERFSLILESASTNQTSMYLCASRIDGNQPQHFGDGTRLSIL.

The rearrangement joins TRBV9 to TRBJ2-1, with TRBD1 matching 7 bases. The CDR3 covers 15 residues. The germline V gene encodes CDR1 SGDLS and CDR2 YYNGEE. V lost 4 bases to trimming and J lost 7 bases; unmatched junction nucleotides: 11. The CDR3 sequence: CASSRVGTAWNEQFF. DNA of the CDR3: TGTGCCAGCAGCCGTGTGGGGACAGCCTGGAATGAGCAGTTCTTC.

This clone was detected only once. The chain carries TRBV28 and TRBJ2-7; 10 bases fit TRBD1. The CDR3 is made up of 17 amino acids. The germline CDR1 and CDR2 sequences are MDHEN and SYDVKM. Germline trimming cut 4 bases from V and 3 bases from J; bases unmatched to any gene: 12. The CDR3: CASSSGTRDRGNYEQYF. In DNA, the CDR3 is TGTGCCAGCAGTTCGGGAACTAGGGACAGGGGAAACTACGAGCAGTACTTC.

The rearrangement joins TRBV5-5 to TRBJ1-4, with a tentative D call TRBD1 (6 bases). The CDR3 runs to 17 residues. Per the germline V gene, CDR1 is SGHKS and CDR2 is YYEKEE (reference sequence). Trimming removed 6 bases at V and 5 bases at J, with 23 bases between. The CDR3 DNA sequence: TGTGCCAGCACCCTGGGGGCAGGCCCTATTACGAATGAAAAACTGTTTTTT. Amino acid sequence: CASTLGAGPITNEKLFF.

The J gene is TRBJ1-1, the V gene TRBV6-5; unclear D gene. The CDR3 has 13 amino acids. Trimming left V 0 bases short and J 4 bases short, with 6 bases between. CDR1 and CDR2 from the germline V gene are MNHEY and SVGAGI. The CDR3 here is CASSYSRATEAFF. Written as DNA, the CDR3 is TGTGCCAGCAGTTACTCCCGCGCCACTGAAGCTTTCTTT.

This chain joins TRBV3-1 (or the pseudogene TRBV3-2) and TRBJ1-2, with D perhaps matching TRBD1 (6 bases). This CDR3 region has 15 residues. V was shortened by 3 bases and J by 4 bases, with 15 bases between the two germline ends. The germline CDR1 and CDR2 sequences are LGHDT and YNNKEL (reference sequence). CDR3 sequence: CASSHLPDSGYGYTF. DNA of the CDR3: TGTGCCAGCAGCCACTTACCGGACAGCGGCTATGGCTACACCTTC.

The CDR3 region is CASSFSPTEQYF. In nucleotides, the CDR3 is TGTGCCAGCAGTTTTTCCCCTACCGAGCAGTACTTC. V gene TRBV12-3 or TRBV12-4 combines with J gene TRBJ2-7; D remains ambiguous. Trimming stripped 3 bases from V and 6 bases from J, with 9 bases between. The CDR3 covers 12 residues.

The chain combines TRBV14 with TRBJ2-4; 7 bases align to TRBD1. Trimming cost V 4 bases and J 0 bases; bases outside gene matches: 9. This CDR3 has 17 residues. CDR1 and CDR2 from the germline V gene are SGHDN and FVKESK. CDR3 sequence (DNA): TGTGCCAGCAGCCCTACTGGGACAGCGCTAGCCAAAAACATTCAGTACTTC. This translates into CASSPTGTALAKNIQYF.

Here the CDR3 reads CASRGATGPGGELFF. The CDR3 DNA is TGTGCCAGCAGGGGGGCCACAGGGCCTGGCGGGGAGCTGTTTTTT. The rearrangement uses TRBV28 and TRBJ2-2; weak D call: TRBD1 (6 bases). Germline CDR1 and CDR2: MDHEN and SYDVKM. Trimming stripped 6 bases from V and 7 bases from J, with 18 bases between. The CDR3 spans 15 residues.

The chain joins TRBV5-4 to TRBJ2-7; possible D gene TRBD2, 6 bases. The CDR3 totals 12 residues. The germline gives CDR1 SGHNT, CDR2 YYREEE (reference sequence). Trimming took 4 bases from V and 4 from J, leaving 9 bases between them. CDR3 sequence reads: CASSAGRYEQYF. The DNA for the CDR3 is TGTGCCAGCAGCGCAGGGAGGTACGAGCAGTACTTC.

The CDR3, as DNA: TGTGCCAGCAGTTTTTACAGGACGGATCTGAACACTGAAGCTTTCTTT. It yields the protein CASSFYRTDLNTEAFF. The V gene is TRBV6-2 or TRBV6-3, the J gene TRBJ1-1; D possibly corresponds to TRBD1 (5 bases). The germline V gene has CDR1 MNHEY and CDR2 SVGEGT. The ends were cut back, 4 bases at V and 0 bases at J, with 15 bases in the middle. CDR3 length: 16 residues.

This CDR3 is CATAASTNTYNEQFF. The CDR3 nucleotides are TGCGCCACTGCGGCGTCGACTAACACCTACAATGAGCAGTTCTTC. This rearrangement joins TRBV5-1 to TRBJ2-1; the D gene is possibly TRBD2 (5 bases). The V and J ends lost 9 bases and 2 bases respectively, with 18 bases between them. This CDR3 region has 15 residues. Germline V gene data show CDR1 as SGHRS and CDR2 as YFSETQ.

The rearrangement uses TRBV4-1 and TRBJ1-1, with a possible D match to TRBD1 (6 bases). From germline, CDR1 is MGHRA and CDR2 YSYEKL. V was pared by 2 bases and J by 2 bases, with 12 bases between. CDR3 size: 15 residues. For the CDR3, the DNA is TGCGCCAGCAGCCAACGTTCAGGGGTTAACACTGAAGCTTTCTTT. Translating it yields CASSQRSGVNTEAFF.

This clone has only a few counts. This chain links TRBV18 with TRBJ1-1; no clear D gene. The CDR3 covers 17 residues. Per the germline V gene, CDR1 is KGHSH and CDR2 is LQKENI. Trimming pared 1 base from V and 0 bases from J, leaving 15 bases between. The CDR3 protein is CASSPRYGANLNTEAFF. CDR3 coding DNA: TGTGCCAGCTCACCACGGTACGGAGCGAATTTGAACACTGAAGCTTTCTTT.

The chain is built from TRBV7-9 and TRBJ2-3; TRBD2 agrees at 10 bases. This CDR3 has 16 amino acids. With 1 base clipped from V and 2 bases from J, the junction kept 3 bases outside the gene matches. From germline, CDR1 is SEHNR and CDR2 FQNEAQ (reference sequence). This CDR3 reads CASSLVLAGVTDTQYF. As DNA, the CDR3 is TGTGCCAGCAGCTTAGTCCTAGCGGGGGTCACAGATACGCAGTATTTT.

As regards this clone: The same CDR3 is also encoded by other DNA sequences in this sample. This chain connects TRBV7-9 to TRBJ1-2; a weak D match, TRBD1 (6 bases). CDR3 size: 14 residues. The V end lost 1 base, the J end lost 3 bases, and 9 bases lay between the germline ends. Germline CDR1 and CDR2: SEHNR and FQNEAQ (reference sequence). CDR3 bases: TGTGCCAGCAGCTTAGGGGGGCAGGACTATGGCTACACCTTC. Translation: CASSLGGQDYGYTF. The variable domain in full, completed from reference TRBV7-9 and TRBJ1-2, reads DTGVSQNPRHKITKRGQNVTFRCDPISEHNRLYWYRQTLGQGPEFLTYFQNEAQLEKSRLLSDRFSAERPKGSFSTLEIQRTEQGDSAMYLCASSLGGQDYGYTFGSGTRLTVV.

The rearrangement links TRBV5-6 to TRBJ1-6, with TRBD1 identical over 7 bases. The germline V gene encodes CDR1 SGHDT and CDR2 YYEEEE. The CDR3 sequence is 13 residues long. V shed 1 base and J 9 bases; nucleotides not matched to a gene: 1. CDR3 DNA: TGTGCCAGCAGCTTGACAGGGGCTTCACCCCTCCACTTT. This translates into CASSLTGASPLHF.

The genes are TRBV9 and TRBJ2-1, with D possibly being TRBD2 (6 bases). V shed 2 bases and J shed 5 bases, with 14 bases lying between them. Germline-derived CDR1 and CDR2 are SGDLS and YYNGEE. The CDR3 totals 15 residues. Here the CDR3 reads CASSVSAGTHNEQFF. DNA of the CDR3: TGTGCCAGCAGCGTCTCGGCGGGGACCCACAATGAGCAGTTCTTC.

Of note for this clone: One end of the junction fails to match germline, which may point to a read error. J is TRBJ1-4 and V is TRBV9; D might be TRBD1 (5 bases). The CDR3 runs 13 residues. Per the germline V gene, CDR1 is SGDLS and CDR2 is YYNGEE. The CDR3 DNA is TGTGCCAGCAGCGTCCTAACGGGGGGAAAAACTGTTTTT. Its protein is CASSVLTGGKTVF.

The CDR3 DNA reads as TGCGCCAGCAGCTGGGGGTCAGGGACAGGGTCGAGTGAGCAGTTCTTC. It specifies CASSWGSGTGSSEQFF. V gene TRBV5-1 combines with J gene TRBJ2-1, with 9 positions matching TRBD1. Germline loops: CDR1 SGHRS, CDR2 YFSETQ. CDR3 length equals 16 residues. Trimming removed 3 bases from V and 9 bases from J; junction bases left unmatched: 13.